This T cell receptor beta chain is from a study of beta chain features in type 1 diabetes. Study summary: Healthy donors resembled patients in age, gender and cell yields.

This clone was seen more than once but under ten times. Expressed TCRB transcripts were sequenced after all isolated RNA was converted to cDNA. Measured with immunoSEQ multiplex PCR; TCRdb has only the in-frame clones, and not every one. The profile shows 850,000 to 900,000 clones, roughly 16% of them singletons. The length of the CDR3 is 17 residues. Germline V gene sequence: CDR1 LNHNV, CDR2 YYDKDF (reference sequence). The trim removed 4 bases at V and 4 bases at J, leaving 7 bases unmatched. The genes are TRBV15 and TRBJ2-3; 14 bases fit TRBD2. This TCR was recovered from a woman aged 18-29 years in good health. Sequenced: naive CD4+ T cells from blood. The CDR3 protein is CATSKGLAGAQADTQYF. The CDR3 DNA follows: TGTGCCACCAGCAAGGGACTAGCGGGAGCACAAGCAGATACGCAGTATTTT.